The clone carrying this TCR beta chain was picked up a small number of times. The antigen is undetermined. A single record per CDR3 protein comes from TCRdb applying MiXCR to the reads. Of hundreds of thousands of distinct CDR3 sequences in the sample, roughly a sixth are singletons; the top ten hold 12%. Germline-derived CDR1 and CDR2 are MNHNS and SASEGT. This CDR3 is built from 14 residues. The ends were cut back, 5 bases at V and 5 bases at J, with 12 bases in the middle. These data are taken from a study of T cell repertoires in cytomegalovirus infection. For the study at large: Both a matching HLA type and CMV infection were indicated by public TCR beta signatures.

Study-level findings and limits: Dominant in the ex vivo response were TCR beta clonotypes restricted by HLA-C and specific for CMV. Cumulative frequency of public TCR beta families picked out carriers of CMV plus the relevant HLA.

This sequence originates from a human donor in good health (CMV status not recorded). Some clones in this sample may be carry-over from other donors' samples. Sequencing was done on a sample of PBMCs. This chain uses TRBV6-1 with TRBJ1-4; D not certain. CDR3 sequence: CASSYREINEKLFF. CDR3 DNA sequence: TGTGCCAGCAGTTATCGGGAAATCAATGAAAAACTGTTTTTT.